The subject of this entry is one T cell receptor (beta chain). The data derive from a study of blood T cell repertoires in COVID-19. Background on the study: Sites in the United States, Italy and Spain provided acute and convalescent COVID-19 samples. T cells, B-cell-depleted T cells, or PBMCs supplied cDNA or gDNA.

In the original workflow: Amplification from reference gene primers served as the basis for estimated nucleated cell counts. Clones were read by immunoSEQ multiplex PCR, and TCRdb kept only the in-frame ones, dropping some. D and trimming were read from the DNA, whereas the V and J calls and clone size are those reported in that table. The sample includes over 90,000 clones, more than 90% of them seen just once. CDR1 and CDR2 (germline): LNHDA, SQIVND (reference sequence). The ends lost 9 bases at V and 1 base at J; junction bases unmatched: 5. CDR3 size: 13 residues. Seattle's cohort entered during active infection and was followed longitudinally.

The sequencing sample was made of peripheral blood. The sequence was obtained from a woman aged 50 to 60 with COVID-19, enrolled during active disease. This chain connects TRBV19 to TRBJ1-1; 7 bases are a match to TRBD1. The CDR3: CASMGQPNTEAFF. The CDR3, as DNA: TGTGCCAGCATGGGACAGCCGAACACTGAAGCTTTCTTT.